The rows below give T cell receptor beta chains drawn from one sample of a study of T cells in Graves' hyperthyroidism and ophthalmopathy. Each CDR3 protein gets one entry after TCRdb re-called the multiplex PCR reads with MiXCR. Among a few hundred thousand distinct CDR3 sequences listed, about 43% were seen once. The sequenced sample was peripheral blood or thyroid tissue (not recorded which). The receptors were sampled from an adult woman with Graves' disease, either hyperthyroidism or ophthalmopathy (not recorded which). CDR3s include the opening cysteine and the closing phenylalanine or tryptophan. The D gene is left open where the match is weak. Expanded clones are given a class, and other clones once, few, many or no size at all.

cdr3_nt cdr3_aa v_call d_call clone_size j_call
TGTGCTAGTGGACCAGGAAACACCGGGGAGCTGTTTTTT CASGPGNTGELFF TRBV12-5 NA many TRBJ2-2
TGTGCCAGCAGCCCGATGGTCGTCAGCTCCTACGAGCAGTACTTC CASSPMVVSSYEQYF TRBV9 NA many TRBJ2-7
TGCAGCGTCGGACAGGGTGTGAACACTGAAGCTTTCTTT CSVGQGVNTEAFF TRBV29-1 TRBD1 few TRBJ1-1
TGTGCCAGCAGTGAAGTTTTGGGTACCGGGGAGCTGTTTTTT CASSEVLGTGELFF TRBV2 NA many TRBJ2-2
TGTGCCATCAGGGACAGGGCCAGAGGGACTGAAGCTTTCTTT CAIRDRARGTEAFF TRBV10-3 TRBD1 NA TRBJ1-1
TGCAGTGCTAGACCGGGACACCGGCAAAAGCAGTACTTC CSARPGHRQKQYF TRBV20-1 NA NA TRBJ2-7
TGTGCCAGCAGTTCGCGGCCCGGGGAGCTGTTTTTT CASSSRPGELFF TRBV28 NA many TRBJ2-2
TGTGCCAGCAGTCTTTGGGACAGGGGCACCGGGGAGCTGTTTTTT CASSLWDRGTGELFF TRBV12-3/TRBV12-4 TRBD1 many TRBJ2-2
TGTGCCAGCAGCCCCCCTAGCGGGACACCTTCTTACGAGCAGTACTTC CASSPPSGTPSYEQYF TRBV11-2 TRBD2 NA TRBJ2-7
TGTGCCAGCAGCGCCGGGACGGCAGAGACCCAGTACTTC CASSAGTAETQYF TRBV9 NA many TRBJ2-5
TGCAGTGCTAGGGACCACAGGGGGCTGGGGTCACCCCTCCACTTT CSARDHRGLGSPLHF TRBV20-1 TRBD1 few TRBJ1-6
TGTGCCATCAGTGAGCTGGCAGGGAGGGAGACCCAGTACTTC CAISELAGRETQYF TRBV10-3 NA NA TRBJ2-5
TGTGCCATCAGTGGGGGACTAGCGGGTTTCGAGCAGTACTTC CAISGGLAGFEQYF TRBV10-3 TRBD2 NA TRBJ2-7
TGTGCCACCATCGGCGGCTGGGACCAAGAGACCCAGTACTTC CATIGGWDQETQYF TRBV10-3 NA NA TRBJ2-5
TGCGCCAGCAGCTCGGAGAGCTGGAGCACTGAAGCTTTCTTT CASSSESWSTEAFF TRBV5-1 NA NA TRBJ1-1
TGTGCCAGCAGATGGGACAGGGAGCATGGCTACACCGGGGAGCTGTTTTTT CASRWDREHGYTGELFF TRBV5-6 TRBD1 NA TRBJ2-2
TGTGCCAGCAGCGAGGGCCCACGGACAGGGAACACCATATATTTT CASSEGPRTGNTIYF TRBV9 TRBD1 NA TRBJ1-3
TGTGCCAGCAGTTGGGAGGGCCAAGGCAATCAGCCCCAGCATTTT CASSWEGQGNQPQHF TRBV28 NA NA TRBJ1-5
TGTGCCAGCAGCCAAGATCCGGGGGGGGCAGTGCAGGAGACCCAGTACTTC CASSQDPGGAVQETQYF TRBV7-2 TRBD2 NA TRBJ2-5
TGCGCCAGCAGCTTGGGGCCAGTCGGGGGAAGCAATCAGCCCCAGCATTTT CASSLGPVGGSNQPQHF TRBV5-1 NA many TRBJ1-5
TGCGCCAGCAGCAAGGAAGCTTCAGGGACCGGGGAGCCGTTTTTT CASSKEASGTGEPFF TRBV5-1 NA NA TRBJ2-2
TGTGCCAGCAGCACTGGGTCCGCCGGGGAGCTGTTTTTT CASSTGSAGELFF TRBV9 NA many TRBJ2-2
TGTGCCAGCACCCAGACAGGGAAAAACGGGGAGCTGTTTTTT CASTQTGKNGELFF TRBV6-1 TRBD1 NA TRBJ2-2
TGTGCCAGCAGTGGACCGGGACAGGGGAGGGAGACCCAGTACTTC CASSGPGQGRETQYF TRBV9 TRBD1 few TRBJ2-5
TGTGCCAGTAGTCCAGGGGGGGGCGCAGAGACCCAGTACTTC CASSPGGGAETQYF TRBV19 NA many TRBJ2-5
TGTGCCAGCAGCAACCGGCAGGGGAACACTGAAGCTTTCTTT CASSNRQGNTEAFF TRBV7-9 NA few TRBJ1-1
TGTGCCAGCAGTGTTAGGGTTCAAGAGACCCAGTACTTC CASSVRVQETQYF TRBV2 NA many TRBJ2-5
TGTGCCAGCTCAAGACGGAACACTGAAGCTTTCTTT CASSRRNTEAFF TRBV7-9 NA many TRBJ1-1
TGTGCCAGCAGCATCATGTCACGAGGCAAGTCTAACAATCAGCCCCAGCATTTT CASSIMSRGKSNNQPQHF TRBV7-2 NA many TRBJ1-5
TGCAGTGCTAGAGAAGGGTACGAGCAGTACTTC CSAREGYEQYF TRBV20-1 NA many TRBJ2-7
TGCGCCAGCAATTCAGGGGATTCACCCCTCCACTTT CASNSGDSPLHF TRBV10-2 NA many TRBJ1-6
TGTGCCAGCAGCTTATTGGGTCCCGGGCAAGAGACCCAGTACTTC CASSLLGPGQETQYF TRBV7-3 NA NA TRBJ2-5
TGCGCCAGCAGCTTGGTTGACGGTGACTACGAGCAGTACTTC CASSLVDGDYEQYF TRBV5-1 NA many TRBJ2-7
TGCAGCGTGCAAGAGGTCTATGGCTACACCTTC CSVQEVYGYTF TRBV29-1 NA NA TRBJ1-2
TGTGCCAGCAGTCACAGGTATCAGCCCCAGCATTTT CASSHRYQPQHF TRBV6-1 NA many TRBJ1-5
TGTGCCAGCAGCCAAAATGGTGGGGAATATCAGCCCCAGCATTTT CASSQNGGEYQPQHF TRBV9 NA NA TRBJ1-5
TGCAGTGCTAGAGCCAGGGGAAGGATGAACACTGAAGCTTTCTTT CSARARGRMNTEAFF TRBV20-1 NA few TRBJ1-1
TGTGCCAGCAGGCTCCGGGACAGCCCTAACTATGGCTACACCTTC CASRLRDSPNYGYTF TRBV6-5 TRBD1 NA TRBJ1-2
TGCAGTGCTAGAGCCGCAACAGGGCACGCCTACGAGCAGTACTTC CSARAATGHAYEQYF TRBV20-1 NA many TRBJ2-7
TGTGCCAGCAGTCCAGGACAGGGACGCTCGGACTATGGCTACACCTTC CASSPGQGRSDYGYTF TRBV7-9 TRBD1 many TRBJ1-2
TGTGCCAGCAGCAAAGGAGACTCCCGGGTCTCACCCCTCCACTTT CASSKGDSRVSPLHF TRBV11-2 NA many TRBJ1-6
TGTGCCAGCAGCTTAAATTGGGACCCGGAAGCTTTCTTT CASSLNWDPEAFF TRBV7-9 NA many TRBJ1-1
TGCGCCAGCAGCCTGGACAGTCAGAAAAACACCATATATTTT CASSLDSQKNTIYF TRBV5-1 NA NA TRBJ1-3
TGTGCCAGCAGCCGGGAAGCGACAGGGGGCTCTGGGGCCAACGTCCTGACTTTC CASSREATGGSGANVLTF TRBV7-6 TRBD1 NA TRBJ2-6
TGCAGTGCTAGGGGACTAGCGGGAGGGTACTCCTACGAGCAGTACTTC CSARGLAGGYSYEQYF TRBV20-1 TRBD2 once TRBJ2-7
TGCAGCGTTGAGGCTAGCGGGATCGAGCAGTACTTC CSVEASGIEQYF TRBV29-1 TRBD2 NA TRBJ2-7
TGTGCCAGCGACAACCTAGCGGGGGAGCAGTACTTC CASDNLAGEQYF TRBV7-9 TRBD2 NA TRBJ2-7
TGTGCCAGCAGCCTCACGACGAGGAGCACTGAAGCTTTCTTT CASSLTTRSTEAFF TRBV7-9 NA few TRBJ1-1
TGCGCCAGCAGCCCCGGGACAGGGGATTCACCCCTCCACTTT CASSPGTGDSPLHF TRBV5-1 TRBD1 many TRBJ1-6
TGTGCCACCAGCAGAGAAAGGGCAGGAGATGGAGAGACCCAGTACTTC CATSRERAGDGETQYF TRBV15 NA many TRBJ2-5
TGTGCCAGCAGCTTAATTCCAGCGGGAGATTGGGAGACCCAGTACTTC CASSLIPAGDWETQYF TRBV7-7 TRBD2 NA TRBJ2-5
TGCAGTGCTGAGACCCGGGGGGAGACCCAGTACTTC CSAETRGETQYF TRBV20-1 NA NA TRBJ2-5
TGCGCCAGCAGCCCGGGGGACAGTGGCGCAGTGTCACCCCTCCACTTT CASSPGDSGAVSPLHF TRBV5-1 TRBD1 once TRBJ1-6
TGCAGCGTTGAGTACGGCACTGAAGCTTTCTTT CSVEYGTEAFF TRBV29-1 NA few TRBJ1-1
TGTGCCATCAGTGTATCAGGGGACTATGGCTACACCTTC CAISVSGDYGYTF TRBV10-3 NA NA TRBJ1-2
TGTGCCAGCAGTCTTTTGAGGCAGCCCCAGCATTTT CASSLLRQPQHF TRBV28 NA NA TRBJ1-5
TGTGCCATCAGTGAGTCAAGGGCTAGGAACCAAGAGACCCAGTACTTC CAISESRARNQETQYF TRBV10-3 NA few TRBJ2-5
TGTGCCATCAGTGAGGCCAGAGGGACTGAAGCTTTCTTT CAISEARGTEAFF TRBV10-3 NA many TRBJ1-1
TGCGCCAGCAGTGGGTCATCCGGGACAGTGAAAACCGGGGAGCTGTTTTTT CASSGSSGTVKTGELFF TRBV10-1 TRBD1 many TRBJ2-2
TGTGCCACCAACAGGGAATTTGGAAACACCATATATTTT CATNREFGNTIYF TRBV2 NA NA TRBJ1-3